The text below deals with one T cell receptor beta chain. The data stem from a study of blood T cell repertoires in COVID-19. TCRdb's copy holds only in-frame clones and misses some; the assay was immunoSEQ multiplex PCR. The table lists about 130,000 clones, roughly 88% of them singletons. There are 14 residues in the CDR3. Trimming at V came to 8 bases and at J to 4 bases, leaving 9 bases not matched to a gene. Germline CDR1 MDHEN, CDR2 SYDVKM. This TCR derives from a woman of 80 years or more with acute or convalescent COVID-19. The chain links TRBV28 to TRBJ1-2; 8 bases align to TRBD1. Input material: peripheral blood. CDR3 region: CASQISTGVYGYTF. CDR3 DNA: TGTGCCAGCCAAATCTCGACAGGGGTCTATGGCTACACCTTC.